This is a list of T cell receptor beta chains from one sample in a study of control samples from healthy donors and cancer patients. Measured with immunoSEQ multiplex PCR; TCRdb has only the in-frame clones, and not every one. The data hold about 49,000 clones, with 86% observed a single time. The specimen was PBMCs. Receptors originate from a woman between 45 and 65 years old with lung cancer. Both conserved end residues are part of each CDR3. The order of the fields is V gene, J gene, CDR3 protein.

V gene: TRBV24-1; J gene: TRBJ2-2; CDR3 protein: CATSWTGDTGELFF
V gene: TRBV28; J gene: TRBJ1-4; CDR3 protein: CASSLSTNEKLFF
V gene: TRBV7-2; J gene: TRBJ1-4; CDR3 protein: CASSAPGQEGEKLFF
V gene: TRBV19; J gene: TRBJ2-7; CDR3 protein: CASSRDTSYEQYF
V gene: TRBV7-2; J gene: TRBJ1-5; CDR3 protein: CASSLEFGAVSNQPQHF
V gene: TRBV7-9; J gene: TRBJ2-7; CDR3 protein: CASSLTSSGGDYEQYF
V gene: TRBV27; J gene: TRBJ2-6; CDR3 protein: CASRGGQAPFSGANVLTF
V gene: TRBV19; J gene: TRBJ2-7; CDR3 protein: CASSATGQGGEQYF
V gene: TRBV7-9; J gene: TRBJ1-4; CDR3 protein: CASSRTEKLFF
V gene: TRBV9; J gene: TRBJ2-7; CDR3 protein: CASSVGDQVLGEQYF
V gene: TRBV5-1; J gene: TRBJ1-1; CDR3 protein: CASSQGVNTEAFF
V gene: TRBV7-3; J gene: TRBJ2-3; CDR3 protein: CASSPPGGDTQYF
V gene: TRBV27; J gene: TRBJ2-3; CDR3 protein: CATRRDRATDTQYF
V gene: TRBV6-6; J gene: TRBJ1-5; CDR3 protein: CASSEANGNQPQHF
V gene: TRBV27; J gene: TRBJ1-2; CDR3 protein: CASSPGYRNYGYTF
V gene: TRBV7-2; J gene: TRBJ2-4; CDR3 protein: CASSLRQGVGKNIQYF
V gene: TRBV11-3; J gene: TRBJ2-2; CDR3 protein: CASSLEDWAGELFF
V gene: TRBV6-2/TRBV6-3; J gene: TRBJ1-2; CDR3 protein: CASSYSRTPPGYTF
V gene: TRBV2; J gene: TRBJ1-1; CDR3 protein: CASTQQGGNTEAFF
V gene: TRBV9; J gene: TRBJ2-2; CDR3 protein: CASSVDDTGELFF
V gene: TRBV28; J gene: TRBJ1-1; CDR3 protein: CASSYRGMNTEAFF
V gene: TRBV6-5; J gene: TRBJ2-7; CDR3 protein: CASSYAARTASEQYF
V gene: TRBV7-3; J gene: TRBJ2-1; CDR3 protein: CASSPNRLGSEQFF
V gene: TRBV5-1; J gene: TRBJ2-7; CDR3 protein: CASSLRDSPSYEQYF
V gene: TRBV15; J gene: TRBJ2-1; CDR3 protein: CATSRDLGSLISYNEQFF
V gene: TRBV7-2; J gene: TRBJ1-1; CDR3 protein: CASSLQGAVGTEAFF
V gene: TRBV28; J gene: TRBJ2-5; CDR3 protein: CATLVSGSETQYF
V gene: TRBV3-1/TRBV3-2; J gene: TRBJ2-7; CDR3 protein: CASSQGGEQYF
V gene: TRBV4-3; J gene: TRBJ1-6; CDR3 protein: CASSQDRGTYNSPLHF
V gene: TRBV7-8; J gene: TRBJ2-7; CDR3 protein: CASSLEASREQYF
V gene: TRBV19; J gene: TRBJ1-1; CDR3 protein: CASTALRNTEAFF
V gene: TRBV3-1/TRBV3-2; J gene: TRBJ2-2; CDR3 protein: CASSQVNGRTGELFF
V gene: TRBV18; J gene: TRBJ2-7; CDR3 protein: CASSRSRGNEQYF
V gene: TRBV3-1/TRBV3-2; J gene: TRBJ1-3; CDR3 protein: CASSPLSGTSSGNTIYF
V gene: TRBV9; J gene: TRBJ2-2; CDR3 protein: CASSVDVADTGELFF
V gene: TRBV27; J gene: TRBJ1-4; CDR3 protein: CASSLRFRGREKLFF
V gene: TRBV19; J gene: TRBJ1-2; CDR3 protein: CASSIRQGDGYTF
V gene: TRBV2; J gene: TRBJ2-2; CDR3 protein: CASSRGQGTTGELFF
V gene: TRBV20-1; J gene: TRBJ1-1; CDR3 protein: CSAREDTEAFF
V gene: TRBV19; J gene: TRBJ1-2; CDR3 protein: CASRVGVGYTF
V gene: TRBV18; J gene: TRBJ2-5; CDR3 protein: CASSLRDRSKETQYF
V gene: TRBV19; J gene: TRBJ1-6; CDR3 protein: CASNPRRDNSPLHF
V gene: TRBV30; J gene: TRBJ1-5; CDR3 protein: CAWSVGPGQHF
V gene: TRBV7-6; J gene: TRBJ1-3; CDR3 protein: CASSHSGSSGNTIYF
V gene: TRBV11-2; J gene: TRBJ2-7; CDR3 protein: CASSVTGGEQYF
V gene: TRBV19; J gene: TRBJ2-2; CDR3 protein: CASTPWSSGGTGELFF
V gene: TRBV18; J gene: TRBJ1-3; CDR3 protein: CASSPLTGGGSGNTIYF
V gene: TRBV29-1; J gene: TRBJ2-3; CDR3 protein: CSVAGGGPGDTQYF
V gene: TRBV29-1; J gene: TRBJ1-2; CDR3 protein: CSVEDFTDPGYGYTF
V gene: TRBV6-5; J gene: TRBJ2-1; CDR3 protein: CASSYSTGDEQFF
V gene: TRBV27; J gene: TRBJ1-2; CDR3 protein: CASSSTVTYGYTF
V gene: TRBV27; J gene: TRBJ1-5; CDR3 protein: CASSLFVGQPQHF
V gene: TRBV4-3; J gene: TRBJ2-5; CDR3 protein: CASSQENRRETQYF
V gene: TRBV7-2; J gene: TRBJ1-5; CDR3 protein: CASSSGEGLPQHF
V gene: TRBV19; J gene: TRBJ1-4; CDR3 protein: CASSGPLRGRNEKLFF